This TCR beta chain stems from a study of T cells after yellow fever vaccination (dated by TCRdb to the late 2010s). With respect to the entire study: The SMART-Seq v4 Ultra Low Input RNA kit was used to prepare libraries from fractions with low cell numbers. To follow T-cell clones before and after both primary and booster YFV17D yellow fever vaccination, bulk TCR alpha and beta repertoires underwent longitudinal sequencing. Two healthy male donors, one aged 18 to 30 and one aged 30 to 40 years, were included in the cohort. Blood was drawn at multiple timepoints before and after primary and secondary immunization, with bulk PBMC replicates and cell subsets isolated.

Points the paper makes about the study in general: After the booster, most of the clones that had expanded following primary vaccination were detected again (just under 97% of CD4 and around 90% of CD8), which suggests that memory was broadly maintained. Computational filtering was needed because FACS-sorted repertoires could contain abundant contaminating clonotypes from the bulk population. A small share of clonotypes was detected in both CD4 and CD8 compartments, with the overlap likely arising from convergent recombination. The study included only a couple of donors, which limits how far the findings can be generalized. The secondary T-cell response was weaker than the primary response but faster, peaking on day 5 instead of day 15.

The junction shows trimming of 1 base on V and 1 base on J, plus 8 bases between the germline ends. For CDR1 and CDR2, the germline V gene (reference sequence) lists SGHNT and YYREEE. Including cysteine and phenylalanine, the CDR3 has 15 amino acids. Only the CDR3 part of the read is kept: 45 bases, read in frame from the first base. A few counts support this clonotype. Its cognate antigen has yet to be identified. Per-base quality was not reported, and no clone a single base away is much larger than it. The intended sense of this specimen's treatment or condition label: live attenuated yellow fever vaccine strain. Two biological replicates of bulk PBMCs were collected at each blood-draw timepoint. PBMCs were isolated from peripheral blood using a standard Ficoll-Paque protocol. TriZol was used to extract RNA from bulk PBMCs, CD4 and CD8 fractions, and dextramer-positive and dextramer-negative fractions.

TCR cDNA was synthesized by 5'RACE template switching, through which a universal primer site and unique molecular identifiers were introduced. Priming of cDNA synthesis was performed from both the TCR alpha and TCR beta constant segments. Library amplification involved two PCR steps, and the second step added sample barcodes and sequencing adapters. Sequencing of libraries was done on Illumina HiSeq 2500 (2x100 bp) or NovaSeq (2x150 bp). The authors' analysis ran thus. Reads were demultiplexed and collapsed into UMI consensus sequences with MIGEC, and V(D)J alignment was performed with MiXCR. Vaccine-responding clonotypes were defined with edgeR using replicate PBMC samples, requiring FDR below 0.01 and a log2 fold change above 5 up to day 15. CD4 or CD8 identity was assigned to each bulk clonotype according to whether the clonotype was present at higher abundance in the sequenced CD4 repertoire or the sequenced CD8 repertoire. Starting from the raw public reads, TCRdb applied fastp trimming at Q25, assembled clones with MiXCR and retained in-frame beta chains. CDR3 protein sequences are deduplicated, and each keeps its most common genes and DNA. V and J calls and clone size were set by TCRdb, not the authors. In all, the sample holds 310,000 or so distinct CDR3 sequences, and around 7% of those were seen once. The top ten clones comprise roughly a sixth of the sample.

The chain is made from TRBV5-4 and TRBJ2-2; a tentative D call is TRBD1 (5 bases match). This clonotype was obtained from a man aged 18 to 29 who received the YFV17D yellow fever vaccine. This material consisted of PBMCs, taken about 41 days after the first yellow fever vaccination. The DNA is TGTGCCAGCAGCTTGTCAACAGGGAACACCGGGGAGCTGTTTTTT. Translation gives CASSLSTGNTGELFF. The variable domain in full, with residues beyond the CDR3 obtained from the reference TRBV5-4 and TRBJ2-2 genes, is ETGVTQSPTHLIKTRGQQVTLRCSSQSGHNTVSWYQQALGQGPQFIFQYYREEENGRGNFPPRFSGLQFPNYSSELNVNALELDDSALYLCASSLSTGNTGELFFGEGSRLTVL.